This T cell receptor (beta chain) was identified during a study of shared clonotypes between healthy human individuals. Concerning this clone: Its specificity is not known.

Cells designated naive CD8 were CD45RO-negative and were positively selected for CCR7, with terminally differentiated effector memory CD45RA+ cells excluded. The V end lost 2 bases, the J end lost 8 bases, and 10 bases lay between the germline ends. The CDR3 is made up of 13 amino acids. Germline assignment: CDR1 MNHEY and CDR2 SMNVEV (reference sequence). Original analysis: Filtering differed because ImmunoSEQ produced junction-only sequences that carried no quality scores. The table came from immunoSEQ multiplex PCR; TCRdb's copy has only in-frame clones and leaves some out. That table furnishes V, J and clone size, whereas the DNA furnished D and trimming. The sample records about 2.1 million clones, just under 95% being singletons. Study observations and caveats: The study sampled only blood, and tissue repertoires likely differ. A few donors had around 5% of their naive CD4 clonotypes in common.

The TCR comes from a man aged 18 to 29 in good health. Some clones in this sample may be carry-over from other donors' samples. The sample comprised naive CD8+ T cells from PBMCs. The chain combines TRBV27 with TRBJ1-5; no reliable D call. DNA of the CDR3: TGTGCCAGCAGTTTAGCCCTTAGAGAGCCCCAGCATTTT. Its translation: CASSLALREPQHF.